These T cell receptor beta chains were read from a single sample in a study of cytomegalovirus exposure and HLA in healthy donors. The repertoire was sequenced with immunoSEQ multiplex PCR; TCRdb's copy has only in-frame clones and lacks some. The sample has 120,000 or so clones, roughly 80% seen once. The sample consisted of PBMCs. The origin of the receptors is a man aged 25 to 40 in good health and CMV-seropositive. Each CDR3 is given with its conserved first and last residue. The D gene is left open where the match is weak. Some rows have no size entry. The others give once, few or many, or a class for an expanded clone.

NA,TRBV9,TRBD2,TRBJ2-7,TGTGCCAGCAGCGTAGGGGGTGGAGGACTAGCGGCTACCTACGAGCAGTACTTC,CASSVGGGGLAATYEQYF
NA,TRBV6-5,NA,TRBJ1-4,TGTGCCAGCAGATACGACAGGACTAATGAAAAACTGTTTTTT,CASRYDRTNEKLFF
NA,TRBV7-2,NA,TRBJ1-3,TGTGCCAGCCTTCCGTCCTCTGGAAACACCATATATTTT,CASLPSSGNTIYF
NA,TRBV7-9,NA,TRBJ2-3,TGTGCCAGCAGCTTAGATAGCGGACACACAGATACGCAGTATTTT,CASSLDSGHTDTQYF
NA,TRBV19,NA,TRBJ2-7,TGTGCCAGCGGGGATTTGCCCTACGAGCAGTACTTC,CASGDLPYEQYF
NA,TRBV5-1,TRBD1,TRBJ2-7,TGCGCCAGCAGCTTGAGGGACAGGGGCGGCGAGCAGTACTTC,CASSLRDRGGEQYF
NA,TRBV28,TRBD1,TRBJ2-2,TGTGCCAGCAGTGGAGACAGGGGTGCGAACACCGGGGAGCTGTTTTTT,CASSGDRGANTGELFF
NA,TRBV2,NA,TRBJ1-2,TGTGCCAGCGGGCGGGAACCCCAGAGTGGCTACACCTTC,CASGREPQSGYTF
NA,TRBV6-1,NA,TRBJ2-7,TGTGCCAGCAGTGAAGGGCGGGAGCAGTACTTC,CASSEGREQYF
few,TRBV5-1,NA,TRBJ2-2,TGCGCCAGCAGCGCCCCGACAACAGGGACCGGGGAGCTGTTTTTT,CASSAPTTGTGELFF
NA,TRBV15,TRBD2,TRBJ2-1,TGTGCCACCAGCAGGGGGCTAGCGGCGACCAGTTACAATGAGCAGTTCTTC,CATSRGLAATSYNEQFF
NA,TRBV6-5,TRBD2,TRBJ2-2,TGTGCCAGCGCTCGGAGCGGGGCGAACACCGGGGAGCTGTTTTTT,CASARSGANTGELFF
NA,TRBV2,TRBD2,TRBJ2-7,TGTGCCAGCAGCGGGGGGTACGAGCAGTACTTC,CASSGGYEQYF
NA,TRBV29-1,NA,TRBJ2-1,TGCAGCGTTGAAGCCCCCCGGGGGTACAATGAGCAGTTCTTC,CSVEAPRGYNEQFF
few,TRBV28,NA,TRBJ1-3,TGTGCCAGCCACAGTATCTCTGGAAACACCATATATTTT,CASHSISGNTIYF
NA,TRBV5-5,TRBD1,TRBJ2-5,TGTGCCAGCAGCGTCCGGGACAGGGGGTTGAAGACCCAGTACTTC,CASSVRDRGLKTQYF
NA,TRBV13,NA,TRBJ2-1,TGTGCCAGCAGCGTAACTGTAGCTCTTGGTGAGCAGTTCTTC,CASSVTVALGEQFF
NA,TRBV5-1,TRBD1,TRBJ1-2,TGCGCCAGCAGCATGGGACAGGGGTACGGCTACACCTTC,CASSMGQGYGYTF
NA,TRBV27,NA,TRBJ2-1,TGTGCCAGCAGTAACTCGCCACAGGCAAGTTTTGGCGAGCAGTTCTTC,CASSNSPQASFGEQFF
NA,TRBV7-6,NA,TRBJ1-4,TGTGCCAGCAGCCAGAGGGCGGGAAGGCGGGAAAAACTGTTTTTT,CASSQRAGRREKLFF
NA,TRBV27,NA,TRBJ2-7,TGTGCCAGCAGTTTCAGTTCGGCGGGCCCAGAGCAGTACTTC,CASSFSSAGPEQYF
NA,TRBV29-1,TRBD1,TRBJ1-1,TGCAGCGCCTCACGGGACAGGGTCGCTGAAGCTTTCTTT,CSASRDRVAEAFF
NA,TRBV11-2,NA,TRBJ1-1,TGTGCCAGCAGCCTCAACTCCTGGAGGCCGAACACTGAAGCTTTCTTT,CASSLNSWRPNTEAFF
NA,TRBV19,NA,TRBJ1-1,TGTGCCAGTAGTCGGGGGAACACTGAAGCTTTCTTT,CASSRGNTEAFF
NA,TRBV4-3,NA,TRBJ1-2,TGCGCCAGCAGCCAAGATACACAGGGAGCTCGTGGCTACACCTTC,CASSQDTQGARGYTF
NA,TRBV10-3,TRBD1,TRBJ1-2,TGTGCCATCAGTGTAACAGGGGGCGACGCTAACTATGGCTACACCTTC,CAISVTGGDANYGYTF
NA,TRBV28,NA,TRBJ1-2,TGTGCCAGCAGGGGGCTAGGCTATGGCTACACCTTC,CASRGLGYGYTF
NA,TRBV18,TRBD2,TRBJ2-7,TGTGCCAGCTCTCCTGGCGGGACTAGTCTAACCGAGCAGTACTTC,CASSPGGTSLTEQYF
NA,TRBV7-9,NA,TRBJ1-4,TGTGCCAGCAGCTACCCATCACAGGGTAATGAAAAACTGTTTTTT,CASSYPSQGNEKLFF
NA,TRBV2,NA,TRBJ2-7,TGTGCCAGCAGTGAATATGACGAGCAGTACTTC,CASSEYDEQYF
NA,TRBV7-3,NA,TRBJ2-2,TGTGCCAGCAGCTTAACGGGTAGCGGAGGAGTATTCGGGGAGCTGTTTTTT,CASSLTGSGGVFGELFF
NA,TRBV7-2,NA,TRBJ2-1,TGTGCCAGCAGCTTAGTTCTCAGAGGTGAGCAGTTCTTC,CASSLVLRGEQFF
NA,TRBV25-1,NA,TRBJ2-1,TGTGCCAGCAGTGAATTCCATTTTGAGCAGTTCTTC,CASSEFHFEQFF
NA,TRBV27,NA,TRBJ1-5,TGTGCCAGCAGTTTATACCCCGGTCAGCCCCAGCATTTT,CASSLYPGQPQHF
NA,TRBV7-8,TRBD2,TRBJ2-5,TGTGCCAGCAGCTTAGCTCTACTAGCGGGGCAAGAGACCCAGTACTTC,CASSLALLAGQETQYF
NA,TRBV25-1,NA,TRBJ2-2,TGTGCCAGCAGTGAATCTCAGGTCCCCGGGGAGCTGTTTTTT,CASSESQVPGELFF
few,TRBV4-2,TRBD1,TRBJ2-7,TGTGCCAGCAGCCCCAATTCCCGGGACAGGTATTTCTACGAGCAGTACTTC,CASSPNSRDRYFYEQYF
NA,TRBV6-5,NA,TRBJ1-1,TGTGCCAGCAGTTACGGGGGGGGGACCTCTGAAGCTTTCTTT,CASSYGGGTSEAFF
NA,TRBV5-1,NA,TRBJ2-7,TGCGCCAGCAGCTTGGTAACGCCAGGCGCCGAGCAGTACTTC,CASSLVTPGAEQYF
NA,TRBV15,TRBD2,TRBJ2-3,TGTGCCACCAGCAGACTAGCGGGAGTACCAGATACGCAGTATTTT,CATSRLAGVPDTQYF
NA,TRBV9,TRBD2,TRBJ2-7,TGTGCCAGCAGCAGGGGGGGGCTAGCGGGAGACGAGCAGTACTTC,CASSRGGLAGDEQYF
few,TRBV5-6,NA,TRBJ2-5,TGTGCCAGCAGCCCGCCGGGACACCTACAAGAGACCCAGTACTTC,CASSPPGHLQETQYF
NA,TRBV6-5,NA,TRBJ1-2,TGTGCCAGCAGCCGCCGGACAGCGTTATATGGCTACACCTTC,CASSRRTALYGYTF
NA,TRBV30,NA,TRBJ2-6,TGTGCCTGGGGGCCGGCCGGGGCCAACGTCCTGACTTTC,CAWGPAGANVLTF
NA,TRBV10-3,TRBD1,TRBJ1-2,TGTGCCACTATAGACAGGGGATATGGCTACACCTTC,CATIDRGYGYTF
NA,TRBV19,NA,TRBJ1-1,TGTGCCAGTAGTTTACAGGAAAACACTGAAGCTTTCTTT,CASSLQENTEAFF
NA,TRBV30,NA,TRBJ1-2,TGTGCCTGGAGGCGTGACAGGCGATATAACTATGGCTACACCTTC,CAWRRDRRYNYGYTF
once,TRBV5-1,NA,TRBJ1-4,TGCGCCAGCAGCTTGGTTGGTATTACTGGTGAAAAACTGTTTTTT,CASSLVGITGEKLFF
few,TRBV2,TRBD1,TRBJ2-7,TGTGCCGGAAGACAGGGCCAGGGGGAGACCAAGTACTTC,CAGRQGQGETKYF
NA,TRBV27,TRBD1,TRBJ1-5,TGTGCCAGCAGACCAGACAGGGTCTGGGGCAATCAGCCCCAGCATTTT,CASRPDRVWGNQPQHF
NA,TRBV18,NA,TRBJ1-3,TGTGCCAGCTCACCTATGCAGCGCTCTGGAAACACCATATATTTT,CASSPMQRSGNTIYF
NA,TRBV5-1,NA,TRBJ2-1,TGCGCCAGCAGCTTGCAGGGGCGGAATGAGCAGTTCTTC,CASSLQGRNEQFF
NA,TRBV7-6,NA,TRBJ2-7,TGTGCCAGCAGCTTACTGGCGGAGGGCGGGGTATACGAGCAGTACTTC,CASSLLAEGGVYEQYF
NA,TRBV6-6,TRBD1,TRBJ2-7,TGTGCCAGCAGGCGGACAGGGAACGAGCAGTACTTC,CASRRTGNEQYF
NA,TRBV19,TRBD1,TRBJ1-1,TGTGCCAGCACTAACAGGGGGCAGGGCACTGAAGCTTTCTTT,CASTNRGQGTEAFF
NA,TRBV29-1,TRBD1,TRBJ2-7,TGCAGCGTTCGGACAGGGGGGACCTCCTACGAGCAGTACTTC,CSVRTGGTSYEQYF
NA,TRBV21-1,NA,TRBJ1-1,TGTGCCAGCAGCAAGGAGGGACCTCTTGACACTGAAGCTTTCTTT,CASSKEGPLDTEAFF
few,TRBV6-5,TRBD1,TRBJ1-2,TGTGCCAGCAGTTACGGGACAGGGTGGAATGGCTACACCTTC,CASSYGTGWNGYTF
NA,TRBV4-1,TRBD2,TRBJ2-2,TGCGCCAGCAGCCCAGCCCGCCTTAGCGGGAGGGCCCAACTCACCGGGGAGCTGTTTTTT,CASSPARLSGRAQLTGELFF
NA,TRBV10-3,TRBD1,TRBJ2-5,TGTGCCATCAGTGAAACCGGGACAGGTAGCCAAGAGACCCAGTACTTC,CAISETGTGSQETQYF